A selection of T cell receptor beta chains follows, all from one sample in a study of cytomegalovirus exposure and HLA in healthy donors. The assay was immunoSEQ multiplex PCR, and TCRdb's table has in-frame clones only and misses some. The top ten hold 1.5% to 2% of the sample, which has about 250,000 clones, 80% to 95% seen once. What was sequenced was PBMCs. The receptors were sampled from a girl aged 2-9 years in good health and CMV-seronegative. Each CDR3 is given with its conserved first and last residue. The D gene is left open where the match is weak. Part of the rows lack a size; the others show once, few, many or a class for expanded clones.

abundance,d_gene,j_gene,v_gene,CDR3nt,CDR3aa
NA,NA,TRBJ2-5,TRBV7-8,TGTGCCAGCAGCCCAGATGCCAGCGGGGAGACCCAGTACTTC,CASSPDASGETQYF
few,NA,TRBJ2-3,TRBV19,TGTGCCAGTACCACAGGGCAGCCGCAGTATTTT,CASTTGQPQYF
NA,NA,TRBJ2-7,TRBV5-1,TGCGCCAGCAGCCTCCCTATGCCCTACGAGCAGTACTTC,CASSLPMPYEQYF
NA,NA,TRBJ1-1,TRBV5-1,TGCGCCAGCAGCTTGGGGGGCGGGACCCACACTGAAGCTTTCTTT,CASSLGGGTHTEAFF
few,TRBD1,TRBJ1-1,TRBV5-4,TGTGCCAGCAGCTTGCAGGGGGGTTGGACTGAAGCTTTCTTT,CASSLQGGWTEAFF
NA,NA,TRBJ2-2,TRBV5-1,TGCGCCAGCAGCTTGGGCGACTATTCCACCGGGGAGCTGTTTTTT,CASSLGDYSTGELFF
NA,NA,TRBJ2-5,TRBV2,TGTGCCAGCAGTAGGGGAAGAGAGACCCAGTACTTC,CASSRGRETQYF
once,NA,TRBJ2-1,TRBV9,TGTGCCAGCAGCCCGGGAACGCCCGGAGAGCAGTTCTTC,CASSPGTPGEQFF
once,TRBD1,TRBJ1-6,TRBV5-4,TGTGCCAGCAGCTTGGAGGGACAGGCACGGTCACCCCTCCACTTT,CASSLEGQARSPLHF
NA,TRBD2,TRBJ2-1,TRBV7-2,TGTGCCAGCAGAATAGCGGGGAGCTCCTACAATGAGCAGTTCTTC,CASRIAGSSYNEQFF
NA,TRBD1,TRBJ1-1,TRBV27,TGTGCCAGCGGGCCGGGACAGAACTTAGTAGCTTTCTTT,CASGPGQNLVAFF
NA,NA,TRBJ2-2,TRBV4-1,TGCGCCAGCAGCCAGCTGTGGGGAGACACCGGGGAGCTGTTTTTT,CASSQLWGDTGELFF
NA,NA,TRBJ2-3,TRBV6-7,TGTGCCAGCACTAAAGAACCTAGGAGCACAGATACGCAGTATTTT,CASTKEPRSTDTQYF
NA,TRBD2,TRBJ2-5,TRBV5-6,TGTGCCAGCAGCTTAGCGGGAGGGGAGGAGACCCAGTACTTC,CASSLAGGEETQYF
NA,TRBD2,TRBJ2-3,TRBV28,TGTGCCAGCAGTTCAGCGGGGGGGCTGGCAGATACGCAGTATTTT,CASSSAGGLADTQYF
NA,NA,TRBJ1-4,TRBV9,TGTGCCAGCAGCCCTAGCCCCGGGACAATCATGGTGGGAAAACTGTTTTTT,CASSPSPGTIMVGKLFF
once,TRBD2,TRBJ2-3,TRBV7-8,TGTGCCAGCAGCCTTCGGACTAGCGTAACGCAGTATTTT,CASSLRTSVTQYF